The source of this TCR beta chain is a study of blood T cell repertoires in COVID-19. How the authors handled the data: Scientists estimated how many nucleated cells there were by amplifying reference gene primers. The assay was immunoSEQ multiplex PCR, and TCRdb's table has in-frame clones only and misses some. That table gives V, J and clone size, and the DNA gave D and trimming. The sample has over 200,000 clones, roughly 87% seen once. In germline, CDR1 is MDHEN, CDR2 SYDVKM. The CDR3 is made up of 14 amino acids. Trimming removed 7 bases at V and 5 bases at J, with 17 bases between. This chain joins TRBV28 and TRBJ1-1, with D tentatively TRBD1 (6 bases). The sequence derives from a man in his forties with active or convalescent COVID-19. Material: peripheral blood. The CDR3 DNA follows: TGTGCCAGCATTCAGCCAGGGGAGAGTACTGAAGCTTTCTTT. Its translation is CASIQPGESTEAFF. Together with reference TRBV28 and TRBJ1-1, the CDR3 gives the full variable domain: DVKVTQSSRYLVKRTGEKVFLECVQDMDHENMFWYRQDPGLGLRLIYFSYDVKMKEKGDIPEGYSVSREKKERFSLILESASTNQTSMYLCASIQPGESTEAFFGQGTRLTVV.